What follows describes a single T cell receptor beta chain. Its antigen is unknown. The data derive from a study of T cells expressing NK-cell markers. Using the 5' RACE reads, TCRdb records one entry per CDR3 protein without DNA. This table holds hundreds of thousands of distinct CDR3 sequences. Study findings and constraints: It remained uncertain whether the expanded NKG2C+ T cell clones were specific for HCMV antigens.

This CDR3 contains 15 residues. CDR1 is DFQATT, CDR2 SNEGSKA, per germline (reference sequence). This clonotype was sampled from a young man in good health. Material: blood T cells: a sorted CD56 or NKG2C T cell subset, CD4+ or CD8+ T cells, or bulk PBMC T cells (not recorded which). The J gene is TRBJ2-1, the V gene TRBV20-1. CDR3 region: CSAREAAINYNEQFF.